Given below is one TCR beta chain in context. TCRdb keeps only in-frame clones here, not all; method: immunoSEQ multiplex PCR. The sample includes about 120,000 clones, approximately 85% seen only once; the top ten take roughly 3.9%. The CDR3 consists of 13 residues. J gave up 4 bases and V 9 bases, and 8 bases lay outside the gene matches. Germline CDR1 reads LNHDA; CDR2 reads SQIVND (reference sequence). The data were obtained in a study of T cell responses to AZD1222 COVID-19 vaccine. The J gene is TRBJ1-1, the V gene TRBV19, with 7 bases aligning to TRBD1. This receptor was taken from an adult in good health. This material consisted of peripheral blood, taken on day 0 of MenACWY control vaccination. CDR3 coding DNA: TGTGCCAGCACTCGGCAGGGGGTCACTGAAGCTTTCTTT. Protein: CASTRQGVTEAFF.